This entry lists 29 T cell receptor beta chains sequenced from one sample in a study of T-cell memory formation after mild COVID-19. TCRdb redid the calling of the 5' RACE reads with MiXCR, one entry per CDR3 protein. The data contain more than 110,000 distinct CDR3 sequences, 13% to 15% of them singletons. Sequencing was carried out using PBMCs or a T cell subset sorted from them (not recorded which). These receptors came from an adult woman who had mild COVID-19 (a few samples of this study predate the infection). Cell type and time point are not known.

This clonotype was observed a few times. The chain carries TRBV7-8 and TRBJ2-1; no definite D call. CDR1 is SGHVS and CDR2 is FQNEAQ in the germline V gene. Trimming pared 5 bases from V and 0 bases from J, leaving 11 bases between. This CDR3 has 15 residues. The CDR3 loop is CASSSTPSSYNEQFF. The CDR3, as DNA: TGTGCCAGCAGCAGCACACCTAGCTCCTACAATGAGCAGTTCTTC.

The sample holds a few counts of this clonotype. The chain couples TRBV4-3 to TRBJ2-6; TRBD1 agrees at 7 bases. CDR3 length: 18 amino acids. The V gene's germline CDR1 is LGHNA and CDR2 YSLEER. After removal of 5 bases from V and 4 bases from J, the junction contained 14 bases not matched to a gene. CDR3: CASSKRQGLSLGANVLTF. In DNA, the CDR3 is TGCGCCAGCAGCAAAAGACAGGGTCTTTCTCTAGGGGCCAACGTCCTGACTTTC.

The sample holds many counts of this clonotype. The chain has TRBV12-3 or TRBV12-4 and TRBJ2-1; D is unresolved. The V end was cut by 7 bases, the J end by 4 bases, with 8 bases between. This CDR3 contains 12 residues. CDR3: CASTQLYNEQFF. Written as DNA, the CDR3 is TGTGCCAGCACCCAACTTTACAATGAGCAGTTCTTC.

This clonotype was seen a few times. This rearrangement joins TRBV2 to TRBJ2-1; 11 positions match TRBD2. J gave up 3 bases and V 11 bases, and 3 bases lay outside the gene matches. The germline V gene has CDR1 SNHLY and CDR2 FYNNEI. This CDR3 contains 13 residues. CDR3 protein: CAGSGGVYNEQFF. In DNA form, the CDR3 reads TGTGCCGGTAGCGGGGGGGTCTACAATGAGCAGTTCTTC. The variable domain in full, with the rest retrieved from reference TRBV2 and TRBJ2-1, is EPEVTQTPSHQVTQMGQEVILRCVPISNHLYFYWYRQILGQKVEFLVSFYNNEISEKSEIFDDQFSVERPDGSNFTLKIRSTKLEDSAMYFCAGSGGVYNEQFFGPGTRLTVL.

The J gene is TRBJ2-1, the V gene TRBV5-1; D remains ambiguous. Per germline, CDR1 SGHRS and CDR2 YFSETQ. The V gene lost 4 bases and the J gene lost 9 bases, with 17 bases spanning the gap. The CDR3 has 14 residues. The CDR3 sequence: CASSPPRLRSEQFF. CDR3 nucleotide sequence: TGCGCCAGCAGCCCCCCCAGGTTGAGGAGTGAGCAGTTCTTC.

This clonotype has only a few counts. An end of the junction differs from the germline gene, which may be a read error. The chain couples TRBV2 to TRBJ2-1; no clear D gene. This CDR3 region has 11 residues. The germline V gene encodes CDR1 SNHLY and CDR2 FYNNEI. The CDR3 coding sequence is TGTGCCAGCCTCTCCAACAATGAGCAGTTCTTC. Protein sequence: CASLSNNEQFF.

V usage is TRBV20-1 and J usage is TRBJ2-1; 15 positions agree with TRBD2. The CDR3 sequence is 15 residues long. Per germline, CDR1 DFQATT and CDR2 SNEGSKA (reference sequence). The V and J ends lost 3 bases and 4 bases, in that order; junction bases with no gene match: 1. In nucleotides, the CDR3 is TGCAGTGCTAGCGGGACTAGCGGGGGGTACAATGAGCAGTTCTTC. It specifies CSASGTSGGYNEQFF.

This chain joins TRBV3-1 and TRBJ1-5; 10 bases are a match to TRBD1. Germline V gives CDR1 LGHDT, CDR2 YNNKEL (reference sequence). This CDR3 region has 16 residues. Trimming at V came to 1 base and at J to 5 bases, leaving 5 bases not matched to a gene. The CDR3 DNA follows: TGTGCCAGCAGCCAAGGGGACAGGGGAAGCGATCAGCCCCAGCATTTT. Translating it yields CASSQGDRGSDQPQHF.

In this sample, this clonotype turned up a few times. This chain connects TRBV5-1 to TRBJ2-2, with TRBD1 matching 7 bases. With 9 bases clipped from V and 4 bases from J, the junction kept 12 bases outside the gene matches. CDR1 is SGHRS and CDR2 is YFSETQ in the germline V gene. The CDR3 loop spans 15 amino acids. CDR3 nucleotides: TGCGCCACTAAACCCCGGGACAGCCTCACCGGGGAGCTGTTTTTT. It encodes CATKPRDSLTGELFF.

Remarks on this clonotype: The conserved phenylalanine or tryptophan normally closing the CDR3 is absent here, so this likely arose from a read error. The chain uses TRBV5-1 and TRBJ2-5; tentatively, D is TRBD2 (6 bases). The V end was cut by 5 bases, the J end by 2 bases, with 13 bases between. This CDR3 comprises 14 residues. Germline-derived CDR1 and CDR2 are SGHRS and YFSETQ. Here the CDR3 DNA reads TGCGCCAGCAGACGGGACTCCCTACAAGAGACCCAGTACTTG. It specifies CASRRDSLQETQYL.

This clonotype appeared many times. This rearrangement joins TRBV15 to TRBJ1-1; 9 positions agree with TRBD1. There are 15 residues in the CDR3. The V gene's germline CDR1 is LNHNV and CDR2 YYDKDF (reference sequence). J gave up 5 bases and V 2 bases, and 6 bases lay outside the gene matches. This CDR3 is CATSRSTGGGTEAFF. Here the CDR3 DNA reads TGTGCCACCAGCAGATCGACAGGGGGAGGGACTGAAGCTTTCTTT.

The chain uses TRBV12-3 or TRBV12-4 and TRBJ1-2; tentatively, D is TRBD1 (5 bases). The CDR3 consists of 13 residues. V dropped 2 bases and J dropped 5 bases, with 9 bases sitting between them. Here the CDR3 DNA reads TGTGCCAGCAGTTTAAAGGGGCTGTATGGCTACACCTTC. Amino acid sequence: CASSLKGLYGYTF.

The chain joins TRBV20-1 to TRBJ2-7, with 10 bases lining up with TRBD1. CDR1 is DFQATT, CDR2 SNEGSKA, per germline (reference sequence). This CDR3 region has 13 residues. Trimming removed 3 bases from V and 2 bases from J; junction bases left unmatched: 1. This CDR3 reads CSARGQGTYEQYF. The CDR3 DNA reads as TGCAGTGCTAGGGGACAGGGGACCTACGAGCAGTACTTC.

This clonotype was detected a few times. V is TRBV9 and J is TRBJ2-7; D may match TRBD1 or TRBD2 (5 bases each). The V and J ends lost 7 bases and 2 bases respectively, with 19 bases between them. Germline CDR1 reads SGDLS; CDR2 reads YYNGEE. This CDR3 is 15 amino acids long. The CDR3 is CASSPEGTVTYEQYF. The CDR3 DNA reads TGTGCCAGCTCCCCCGAGGGGACCGTAACCTACGAGCAGTACTTC.

This clonotype was detected a few times. J is TRBJ2-7 and V is TRBV5-6; the match to TRBD1 covers 11 bases. The germline V gene encodes CDR1 SGHDT and CDR2 YYEEEE. The trim removed 4 bases at V and 5 bases at J, leaving 8 bases unmatched. The CDR3 runs 15 residues. The CDR3 loop reads CASSQGTGGGHEQYF. Here the CDR3 DNA reads TGTGCCAGCAGCCAGGGGACAGGGGGAGGCCACGAGCAGTACTTC. The variable domain in full, completed from reference TRBV5-6 and TRBJ2-7, reads DAGVTQSPTHLIKTRGQQVTLRCSPKSGHDTVSWYQQALGQGPQFIFQYYEEEERQRGNFPDRFSGHQFPNYSSELNVNALLLGDSALYLCASSQGTGGGHEQYFGPGTRLTVT.

The table lists this clonotype with a few counts. This chain connects TRBV29-1 to TRBJ1-2, with D perhaps TRBD1 (6 bases). The CDR3 covers 13 residues. Germline V CDR1 and CDR2: SQVTM, ANQGSEA. V lost 6 bases and J lost 2, with 13 bases in between. The CDR3 nucleotides read TGCAGCGTCCGTACAGGGACCAACTATGGCTACACCTTC. Encoded protein: CSVRTGTNYGYTF.

This clonotype occurred a few times. This chain connects TRBV27 to TRBJ2-2; no clear D. V was pared by 7 bases and J by 7 bases, with 10 bases between. Germline CDR1 reads MNHEY; CDR2 reads SMNVEV (reference sequence). The CDR3 is made up of 12 amino acids. DNA of the CDR3: TGTGCCAGCAATTCCGGCATCGGGGAGCTGTTTTTT. As protein: CASNSGIGELFF.

The rearrangement links TRBV7-9 to TRBJ1-3; D unresolved. The CDR3 length is 12 residues. Looked up from germline, CDR1 is SEHNR and CDR2 is FQNEAQ (reference sequence). With 3 bases removed from V and 4 bases from J, the gap between germline ends came to 4 bases. The CDR3: CASSFAGNTIYF. For the CDR3, the DNA is TGTGCCAGCAGCTTCGCGGGAAACACCATATATTTT.

This clonotype came up many times. The chain couples TRBV7-2 to TRBJ1-6, with D possibly being TRBD1 (6 bases). This CDR3 spans 14 amino acids. Trimming stripped 1 base from V and 9 bases from J, with 10 bases between. Germline CDR1 is SGHTA and CDR2 is FQGNSA. CDR3 sequence: CASSLGQGSSPLHF. In DNA, the CDR3 is TGTGCCAGCAGCTTAGGTCAGGGGTCTTCACCCCTCCACTTT.

This clonotype was counted a few times. The rearrangement uses TRBV5-1 and TRBJ2-7; the match to TRBD1 covers 10 bases. CDR3 length equals 14 residues. V was clipped by 2 bases and J by 5 bases; unmatched bases: 4. The germline CDR1 and CDR2 sequences are SGHRS and YFSETQ. CDR3 DNA: TGCGCCAGCAGCTTTGGGACAGGGGACCACGAGCAGTACTTC. Its protein product is CASSFGTGDHEQYF.

Only a few counts were recorded for this clonotype. The chain employs TRBV4-2 and TRBJ2-1, with TRBD1 as a possible D gene (5 bases). The germline gives CDR1 LGHNA, CDR2 YNFKEQ. V was trimmed by 3 bases and J by 4 bases, leaving 13 bases between them. CDR3 length: 15 amino acids. The CDR3 nucleotides are TGTGCCAGCAGCCACCTACAGCAGGGATACAATGAGCAGTTCTTC. It codes for CASSHLQQGYNEQFF.

There are a few counts of this clonotype. This sequence joins TRBV6-4 and TRBJ2-1; D gene uncertain. Trimming removed 3 bases from V and 6 bases from J, with 9 bases in between. Germline lookup yields CDR1 MRHNA and CDR2 SNTAGT. The CDR3 runs 13 residues. Here the CDR3 DNA reads TGTGCCAGCAGTGAGACCAGTAGCAATGAGCAGTTCTTC. Residues: CASSETSSNEQFF.

The chain employs TRBV4-1 and TRBJ1-1, with D uncertain. V dropped 1 base and J dropped 3 bases, with 12 bases sitting between them. The CDR3 length is 15 residues. Per the germline V gene, CDR1 is MGHRA and CDR2 is YSYEKL. Here the CDR3 reads CASSQGEGWDTEAFF. The CDR3 DNA sequence: TGCGCCAGCAGCCAAGGGGAGGGCTGGGACACTGAAGCTTTCTTT.

This rearrangement joins TRBV20-1 to TRBJ2-1, with 8 bases aligning to TRBD2. The CDR3 covers 15 residues. Germline values: CDR1 DFQATT, CDR2 SNEGSKA (reference sequence). The junction had 10 bases not matched to a gene; V was cut back by 0 bases and J by 9 bases. The CDR3 DNA reads as TGCAGTGCTAGAGATAAACTAGCGGACTTAGGTGAGCAGTTCTTC. It translates to CSARDKLADLGEQFF.

The J gene is TRBJ2-7, the V gene TRBV27, with 10 bases fitting TRBD1. The length of the CDR3 is 15 residues. V shed 5 bases and J 2 bases; nucleotides not matched to a gene: 6. Germline lookup yields CDR1 MNHEY and CDR2 SMNVEV (reference sequence). CDR3 protein: CASSPTGTGAYEQYF. The CDR3 DNA reads as TGTGCCAGCAGTCCGACCGGGACAGGGGCCTACGAGCAGTACTTC.

This clonotype showed up many times. This chain joins TRBV20-1 and TRBJ2-7, with D possibly being TRBD1 or TRBD2 (5 bases each). Germline assignment: CDR1 DFQATT and CDR2 SNEGSKA (reference sequence). The V and J ends lost 3 bases and 4 bases respectively, with 10 bases between them. The CDR3 consists of 12 residues. The DNA for the CDR3 is TGCAGTGCTAGGGGACCCTCGTACGAGCAGTACTTC. Protein product: CSARGPSYEQYF.

The chain carries TRBV7-6 and TRBJ2-1; 11 bases agree with TRBD1. The CDR3 totals 15 residues. V was clipped by 5 bases and J by 9 bases; unmatched bases: 9. Germline CDR1 and CDR2: SGHVS and FNYEAQ. The CDR3 is CASSLGTGGSGEQFF. CDR3 nucleotides: TGTGCCAGCAGCCTTGGGACAGGGGGAAGCGGTGAGCAGTTCTTC.

The chain recombines TRBV24-1 with TRBJ2-1, with D perhaps TRBD2 (6 bases). Per germline, CDR1 KGHDR and CDR2 SFDVKD. V was clipped by 0 bases and J by 10 bases, with 6 bases between them. There are 12 residues in the CDR3. CDR3 nucleotide sequence: TGTGCCACCAGTGATTTGGGGGGGGAGCAGTTCTTC. Amino acid sequence: CATSDLGGEQFF.

V and J are TRBV14 and TRBJ1-1; D call uncertain. The V end was cut by 1 base, the J end by 4 bases, with 10 bases between. CDR3 length: 14 residues. Looked up from germline, CDR1 is SGHDN and CDR2 is FVKESK. The CDR3 region has the DNA TGTGCCAGCAGCCAAGGGGAGGGATTCACTGAAGCTTTCTTT. This codes for CASSQGEGFTEAFF.